Each of the 26 T cell receptor beta chains below was sequenced from the same sample in a study of T cells in Graves' hyperthyroidism and ophthalmopathy. There were TCR beta CDR3 regions amplified from RNA transcripts. An initial round of RT-PCR targeting the TCR CDR3 relied on the HTBI primer set. TCRdb itself ran the multiplex PCR reads through MiXCR, one entry per CDR3 protein. The table lists some 300,000 distinct CDR3 sequences, about 14% of them singletons. The sample was blood. The receptor source for this set is a young woman with Graves' hyperthyroidism that later progressed to Graves' ophthalmopathy.

This clonotype has a count of ten or more. The V call is TRBV27, the J call TRBJ2-7, with 15 bases that match TRBD2. This CDR3 has 21 amino acids. Germline-derived CDR1 and CDR2 are MNHEY and SMNVEV (reference sequence). J was trimmed by 7 bases and V by 5 bases; bases with no gene match: 24. The CDR3 DNA is TGTGCCAGCAGTCCCCCCTCTCGACAGCCCCGGACTAGCGGGAGGGCCAGGGAGCAGTACTTC. This codes for CASSPPSRQPRTSGRAREQYF.

This clonotype came up many times. The chain joins TRBV12-3 or TRBV12-4 to TRBJ2-7, with TRBD2 matching 9 bases. V dropped 3 bases and J dropped 1; count of bases not matched to a gene: 4. The CDR3 has 15 amino acids. The CDR3 DNA reads TGTGCCAGCAGTTTCCAAACTAGCGGGTCCTACGAGCAGTACTTC. Protein: CASSFQTSGSYEQYF.

This clonotype has at least ten counts. The chain couples TRBV12-3 or TRBV12-4 to TRBJ1-1, with a weak D call TRBD1 (6 bases). V gave up 5 bases and J gave up 6 bases, with 16 bases separating them. The CDR3 sequence is 14 residues long. The chain's CDR3 is CASSADEGDAEAFF. DNA of the CDR3: TGTGCCAGCAGTGCCGACGAGGGGGACGCTGAAGCTTTCTTT.

Many counts were recorded for this clonotype. The J gene is TRBJ2-1, the V gene TRBV28; 9 nucleotides align to TRBD2. The V and J ends lost 5 bases and 9 bases, in that order; junction bases with no gene match: 11. Per germline, CDR1 MDHEN and CDR2 SYDVKM. The CDR3 consists of 15 residues. For the CDR3, the DNA is TGTGCCAGCAGTCCCCCCGGGACTAGCCGGGGTGAGCAGTTCTTC. The encoded protein is CASSPPGTSRGEQFF.

This clonotype has at least ten counts. The CDR3 sequence is CSGVENTEAFF. DNA of the CDR3: TGCAGCGGTGTGGAAAACACTGAAGCTTTCTTT. The chain joins TRBV20-1 to TRBJ1-1; D remains ambiguous. CDR1 is DFQATT and CDR2 is SNEGSKA in the germline V gene (reference sequence). The CDR3 runs 11 residues.

This clonotype was found many times. The chain carries TRBV7-9 and TRBJ1-1; 7 positions match TRBD1. From germline, CDR1 is SEHNR and CDR2 FQNEAQ (reference sequence). The V segment lost 2 bases and the J segment 11 bases; nucleotides outside the gene matches: 5. CDR3 length equals 12 residues. CDR3 sequence (DNA): TGTGCCAGCAGCTTAATCGACAGGGCGGCTTTCTTT. Amino acids: CASSLIDRAAFF.

The chain couples TRBV6-5 to TRBJ2-3; TRBD1 matches at 7 bases. The ends lost 2 bases at V and 5 bases at J; junction bases unmatched: 4. The germline CDR1 and CDR2 sequences are MNHEY and SVGAGI. The CDR3 is 14 residues long. The CDR3 DNA reads TGTGCCAGCAGTTACAGGACAGGTGGAGATACGCAGTATTTT. Its protein product is CASSYRTGGDTQYF.

The chain has TRBV6-5 and TRBJ1-3; D is unresolved. The CDR3 has 17 amino acids. CDR1 is MNHEY and CDR2 is SVGAGI in the germline V gene. V lost 0 bases to trimming and J lost 2 bases, with 14 bases between them. The CDR3 region is CASSYSTNSAAGNTIYF. The CDR3 DNA follows: TGTGCCAGCAGTTACTCTACGAACAGCGCGGCTGGAAACACCATATATTTT.

This clonotype was seen many times. The chain uses TRBV20-1 and TRBJ2-7, with TRBD2 matching 12 bases. CDR1 is DFQATT, CDR2 SNEGSKA, per germline (reference sequence). The junction had 10 bases not matched to a gene; V was cut back by 6 bases and J by 7 bases. The CDR3 covers 14 residues. The CDR3 region has the DNA TGCAGTGCGGGACTAGCGGGCCCCGGGGGAGAGCAGTACTTC. Translating gives CSAGLAGPGGEQYF.

Ten or more counts support this clonotype. This chain links TRBV20-1 with TRBJ2-3; TRBD1 matches at 7 bases. From germline, CDR1 is DFQATT and CDR2 SNEGSKA (reference sequence). This CDR3 is built from 16 residues. J was trimmed by 9 bases and V by 3 bases; bases with no gene match: 18. Here the CDR3 DNA reads TGCAGTGCTAGGGACAAACAGGGGTTGTCGGGTGGGACGCAGTATTTT. Amino acid sequence: CSARDKQGLSGGTQYF.

This clonotype was counted between two and nine times. V and J are TRBV19 and TRBJ1-2; 7 bases align to TRBD1. This CDR3 contains 12 residues. Germline-derived CDR1 and CDR2 are LNHDA and SQIVND (reference sequence). V was clipped by 6 bases and J by 10 bases; unmatched bases: 8. Here the CDR3 reads CASSTTGYLYTF. CDR3 nucleotides: TGTGCCAGTAGCACGACAGGGTACCTCTACACCTTC. Combining the CDR3 with reference TRBV19 and TRBJ1-2 gives the whole variable domain DGGITQSPKYLFRKEGQNVTLSCEQNLNHDAMYWYRQDPGQGLRLIYYSQIVNDFQKGDIAEGYSVSREKKESFPLTVTSAQKNPTAFYLCASSTTGYLYTFGSGTRLTVV.

This clonotype was recorded many times. The CDR3 DNA reads TGTGCCAGCAGCCAGGCCCCCGGAGCCCAAGAGACCCAGTACTTC. It yields the protein CASSQAPGAQETQYF. This chain uses TRBV3-1 with TRBJ2-5; D unclear. Germline V gene sequence: CDR1 LGHDT, CDR2 YNNKEL (reference sequence). The CDR3 runs 15 residues. V dropped 3 bases and J dropped 1 base, with 12 bases sitting between them.

The chain carries TRBV11-2 and TRBJ2-2; D not resolved. Trimming shortened V by 3 bases and J by 2 bases, and 16 bases separated the two germline ends. CDR3 length: 17 residues. Germline lookup yields CDR1 SGHAT and CDR2 FQNNGV. CDR3 protein: CASSLEPISLNTGELFF. The CDR3 DNA follows: TGTGCCAGCAGCTTGGAGCCGATCTCCTTAAACACCGGGGAGCTGTTTTTT.

For this clonotype: With a much larger clone just one base away, this may be a read error. The V call is TRBV20-1, the J call TRBJ1-5; D might be TRBD1 (6 bases). In germline, CDR1 is DFQATT, CDR2 SNEGSKA (reference sequence). The CDR3 loop spans 13 amino acids. CDR3 bases: TGCAATGCTAGGACAGTTAGCAATCAGCCCCAGCATTTT. Amino acid sequence: CNARTVSNQPQHF.

The sample holds many counts of this clonotype. The genes are TRBV29-1 and TRBJ2-5; weak D call: TRBD2 (6 bases). The germline CDR1 and CDR2 sequences are SQVTM and ANQGSEA. This CDR3 is 13 amino acids long. Trimming removed 7 bases at V and 1 base at J, with 13 bases between. CDR3 sequence: CSDAGRGQETQYF. The CDR3 bases are TGCAGCGACGCGGGAAGGGGCCAAGAGACCCAGTACTTC.

This clonotype has more than one count but fewer than ten. The gene calls are TRBV7-2 and TRBJ2-7; 8 bases are shared with TRBD2. V lost 6 bases to trimming and J lost 2 bases; unmatched junction nucleotides: 9. The CDR3 has 15 amino acids. Looked up from germline, CDR1 is SGHTA and CDR2 is FQGNSA. The CDR3 sequence: CASRYEPGLAYEQYF. The CDR3 DNA reads as TGTGCCAGCAGGTACGAACCGGGACTAGCCTACGAGCAGTACTTC.

This CDR3 is CATARLAGGAYNEQFF. CDR3 DNA sequence: TGTGCCACCGCCAGACTAGCGGGAGGGGCCTACAATGAGCAGTTCTTC. The rearrangement links TRBV24-1 to TRBJ2-1, with TRBD2 identical over 14 bases. The CDR3 is 16 amino acids. Germline values: CDR1 KGHDR, CDR2 SFDVKD. V shed 9 bases, J shed 2 bases, and the junction held 5 bases outside the gene matches.

At least ten counts were recorded for this clonotype. The J gene is TRBJ1-2, the V gene TRBV5-1; D remains ambiguous. The CDR3 is 15 residues long. From germline, CDR1 is SGHRS and CDR2 YFSETQ. Trimming left V 6 bases short and J 4 bases short, with 19 bases between. CDR3 coding DNA: TGCGCCAGCACCAGAACACTCAACGGCGGCTATGGCTACACCTTC. Translation: CASTRTLNGGYGYTF.

This clonotype was counted at least ten times. The rearrangement links TRBV29-1 to TRBJ2-3; 8 nucleotides agree with TRBD2. The V gene's germline CDR1 is SQVTM and CDR2 ANQGSEA. CDR3 length: 15 amino acids. Trimming removed 3 bases from V and 2 bases from J; junction bases left unmatched: 7. CDR3 DNA sequence: TGCAGCGTTGAGGTAGCGGGACTTATCACAGATACGCAGTATTTT. Translating gives CSVEVAGLITDTQYF.

This clonotype showed up many times. The V gene is TRBV9, the J gene TRBJ2-3; no firm D call. Trimming took off 4 bases at V and 0 bases at J, with 12 bases between the two ends. In germline, CDR1 is SGDLS, CDR2 YYNGEE. This CDR3 has 15 residues. The DNA for the CDR3 is TGTGCCAGCAGCCCACCTGGCGGAAGCACAGATACGCAGTATTTT. Its protein product is CASSPPGGSTDTQYF.

This clonotype showed up many times. The rearrangement links TRBV5-1 to TRBJ2-7; no reliable D call. This CDR3 is 13 amino acids long. V was cut by 5 bases and J by 6 bases, with 15 bases left in between. Germline V gene sequence: CDR1 SGHRS, CDR2 YFSETQ. The CDR3 region is CASSLDPGSEQYF. CDR3 in DNA: TGCGCCAGCAGTCTGGATCCAGGATCCGAGCAGTACTTC. The full variable domain, in which reference TRBV5-1 and TRBJ2-7 provide the parts outside the CDR3, is KAGVTQTPRYLIKTRGQQVTLSCSPISGHRSVSWYQQTPGQGLQFLFEYFSETQRNKGNFPGRFSGRQFSNSRSEMNVSTLELGDSALYLCASSLDPGSEQYFGPGTRLTVT.

This clonotype was seen a few times. Written as DNA, the CDR3 is TGCGCCAGCAGCGTGTACCAAGAGACCCAGTACTTC. This gives the protein CASSVYQETQYF. The chain combines TRBV5-1 with TRBJ2-5; unclear D gene. The CDR3 loop spans 12 amino acids. Germline V gene data show CDR1 as SGHRS and CDR2 as YFSETQ. V was clipped by 4 bases and J by 0 bases, with 4 bases between them.

This clonotype came up many times. The rearrangement joins TRBV7-2 to TRBJ2-5; D may be TRBD2 (5 bases). The germline gives CDR1 SGHTA, CDR2 FQGNSA. This CDR3 contains 17 residues. V lost 4 bases, J lost 5 bases, and 23 bases lay in between. The CDR3 sequence is CASSSPSRLTGRETQYF. The CDR3 DNA reads as TGTGCCAGCAGCTCCCCGTCACGGCTAACGGGAAGGGAGACCCAGTACTTC.

This clonotype was detected only a few times. The V call is TRBV4-3, the J call TRBJ2-5; D call uncertain. V lost 0 bases, J lost 5 bases, and 16 bases lay in between. This CDR3 is 16 amino acids long. Germline V gives CDR1 LGHNA, CDR2 YSLEER. This CDR3 reads CASSQDVGQRVETQYF. As DNA, the CDR3 is TGCGCCAGCAGCCAAGACGTCGGCCAGCGTGTGGAGACCCAGTACTTC.

Concerning this clonotype: One base away lies a much larger clone, so this may be a sequencing read error. The CDR3, as DNA: TGTGCCAGCAGTCCGGGACGGACCTACAAGCAGTACTTC. It encodes CASSPGRTYKQYF. V gene TRBV27 combines with J gene TRBJ2-7, with D possibly being TRBD1 or TRBD2 (5 bases each). Germline loops: CDR1 MNHEY, CDR2 SMNVEV (reference sequence). The CDR3 loop spans 13 amino acids.

As to this clonotype: This may arise from a read error, as a much more abundant clone is one base away. This chain links TRBV7-9 with TRBJ1-4; D remains ambiguous. This CDR3 has 14 amino acids. Germline V gene sequence: CDR1 SEHNR, CDR2 FQNEAQ (reference sequence). The CDR3 spells CASGLAGVDEKLFF. In DNA form, the CDR3 reads TGTGCCAGCGGCTTGGCTGGGGTTGACGAAAAACTGTTTTTT.